The following is a T cell receptor (beta chain) sequence with its context. This table comes from immunoSEQ multiplex PCR, and its TCRdb copy is limited to in-frame clones, with some not included. The sample lists more than 550,000 clones, around 87% seen once, with roughly 0.0087% in the top ten. This record comes from a study of shared T cell receptors in the human thymus. The same specimen was also included in a second study, on human thymus T cells. That report adds: Corrective heart surgery yielded the resections from which the thymus tissue came. What appeared biased in thymic and blood repertoires was the usage of V and J genes. Reports from related research described highly overlapping thymic repertoires among unrelated individuals.

The sample consisted of thymocytes. This TCR derives from a boy in the first two years of life with a congenital heart defect.

The CDR3: CASRERDRGGKGNTIYF. CDR3 sequence (DNA): TGTGCCAGCAGAGAGAGGGACAGGGGGGGGAAAGGAAACACCATATATTTT. The chain employs TRBV2 and TRBJ1-3; 11 bases are shared with TRBD1. The CDR3 has 17 amino acids. V lost 6 bases, J lost 4 bases, and 11 bases stayed unmatched. Germline CDR1 is SNHLY and CDR2 is FYNNEI.